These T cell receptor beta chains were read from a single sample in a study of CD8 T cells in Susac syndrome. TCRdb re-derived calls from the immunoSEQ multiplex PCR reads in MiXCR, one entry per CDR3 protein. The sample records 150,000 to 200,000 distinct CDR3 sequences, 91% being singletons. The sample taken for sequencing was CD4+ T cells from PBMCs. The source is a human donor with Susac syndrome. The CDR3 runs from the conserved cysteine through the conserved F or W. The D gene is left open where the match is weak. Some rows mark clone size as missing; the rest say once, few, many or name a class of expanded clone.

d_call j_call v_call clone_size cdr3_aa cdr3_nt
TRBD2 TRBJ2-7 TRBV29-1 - CSVGFRLVGGREQYF TGCAGCGTGGGATTTAGACTAGTGGGGGGGAGAGAGCAGTACTTC
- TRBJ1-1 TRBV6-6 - CATSEFSGTEAFF TGTGCCACCTCGGAGTTTTCGGGCACTGAAGCTTTCTTT
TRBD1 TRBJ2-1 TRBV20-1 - CSAREATGSSYNEQFF TGCAGTGCTAGAGAGGCGACAGGGAGCTCCTACAATGAGCAGTTCTTC
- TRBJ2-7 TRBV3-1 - CASSQGKEQYF TGTGCCAGCAGCCAAGGCAAGGAGCAGTACTTC
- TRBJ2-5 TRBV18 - CASLPSGGETQYF TGTGCCAGCCTCCCCTCAGGAGGTGAGACCCAGTACTTC
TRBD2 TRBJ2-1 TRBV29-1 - CSCTPGLVSHNEQFF TGCAGCTGCACACCGGGACTAGTTAGCCACAATGAGCAGTTCTTC
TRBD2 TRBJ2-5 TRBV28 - CASSFRTGGETQYF TGTGCCAGCAGTTTCAGGACCGGGGGGGAGACCCAGTACTTC
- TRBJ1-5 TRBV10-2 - CASSSRATNQPQHF TGCGCCAGCAGTAGCAGGGCTACCAATCAGCCCCAGCATTTT
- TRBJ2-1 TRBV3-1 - CASSQGRANEQFF TGTGCCAGCAGCCAAGGTCGGGCCAATGAGCAGTTCTTC
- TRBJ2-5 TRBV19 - CASSIDRWRQGQETQYF TGTGCCAGTAGTATAGATCGGTGGAGGCAGGGGCAAGAGACCCAGTACTTC
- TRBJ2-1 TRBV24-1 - CATIKVCLSYNEQLF TGTGCCACCATTAAGGTTTGCCTGTCCTACAATGAGCAGCTCTTC
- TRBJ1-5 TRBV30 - CAWSPGQSNQPQHF TGTGCCTGGAGTCCTGGACAGTCTAATCAGCCCCAGCATTTT
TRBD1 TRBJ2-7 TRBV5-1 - CASRPGTVGGEQYF TGCGCCAGCAGGCCCGGGACAGTTGGCGGCGAGCAGTACTTC
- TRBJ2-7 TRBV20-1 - CSARDLGLSHLEQYF TGCAGTGCTAGAGATCTTGGACTCTCCCATTTGGAGCAGTACTTC
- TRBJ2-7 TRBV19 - CASSREGFYEQYF TGTGCCAGTAGCCGCGAGGGGTTCTACGAGCAGTACTTC
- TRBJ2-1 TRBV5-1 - CASSSTTYNEQFF TGCGCCAGCAGCTCGACAACCTACAATGAGCAGTTCTTC
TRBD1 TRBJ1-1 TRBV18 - CASSRQGLNTEAFF TGTGCCAGCTCTCGACAGGGATTGAACACTGAAGCTTTCTTT
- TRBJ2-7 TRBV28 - CASSSPTAPSYEQYF TGTGCCAGCAGTTCCCCCACAGCACCATCCTACGAGCAGTACTTC
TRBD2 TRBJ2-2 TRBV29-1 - CSAGLAGGLDTGELFF TGCAGCGCGGGACTAGCGGGGGGATTGGACACCGGGGAGCTGTTTTTT
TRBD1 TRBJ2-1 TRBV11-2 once CASIKAGGNEQFF TGTGCCAGCATAAAGGCAGGGGGCAATGAGCAGTTCTTC
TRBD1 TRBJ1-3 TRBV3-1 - CASRDRTSGNTIYF TGTGCCAGCCGGGACAGAACCTCTGGAAACACCATATATTTT
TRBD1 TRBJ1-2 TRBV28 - CASSLWSGGDYGYTF TGTGCCAGCAGTTTATGGTCAGGGGGCGACTATGGCTACACCTTC
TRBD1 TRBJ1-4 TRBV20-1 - CSAQTGPNEKLFF TGCAGTGCCCAGACAGGGCCGAATGAAAAACTGTTTTTT
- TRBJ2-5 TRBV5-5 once CASNADPVHQETQYF TGTGCCAGCAATGCAGACCCAGTCCATCAAGAGACCCAGTACTTC
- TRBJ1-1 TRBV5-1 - CASSGRTEAFF TGCGCCAGCAGCGGACGGACAGAAGCTTTCTTT
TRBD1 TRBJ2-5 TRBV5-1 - CASSSTGDETQYF TGCGCCAGCAGCTCGACAGGGGACGAGACCCAGTACTTC
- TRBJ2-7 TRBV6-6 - CASSYSSLYEQYF TGTGCCAGCAGTTACTCATCCCTCTACGAGCAGTACTTC
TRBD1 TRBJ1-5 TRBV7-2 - CASSLQGAANQPQHF TGTGCCAGCAGCTTACAGGGGGCGGCTAATCAGCCCCAGCATTTT
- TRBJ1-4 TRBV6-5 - CASSHSPGTNEKLFF TGTGCCAGCAGTCACTCCCCAGGAACTAATGAAAAACTGTTTTTT
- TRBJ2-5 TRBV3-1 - CATTSAGAKETQYF TGTGCCACCACCTCTGCGGGGGCGAAAGAGACCCAGTACTTC
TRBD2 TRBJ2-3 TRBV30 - CAWSVMAGEDTQYF TGTGCCTGGAGTGTAATGGCGGGGGAAGATACGCAGTATTTT
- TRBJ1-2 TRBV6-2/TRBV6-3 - CASRRGGSYGYTF TGTGCCAGCCGCAGAGGGGGAAGCTATGGCTACACCTTC
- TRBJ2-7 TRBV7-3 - CASSLGLLSNPYEQYF TGTGCCAGCAGCTTAGGTTTGCTCTCTAACCCTTACGAGCAGTACTTC
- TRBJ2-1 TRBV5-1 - CASSLGAVSYNEQFF TGCGCCAGCAGCTTGGGGGCGGTCTCCTACAATGAGCAGTTCTTC
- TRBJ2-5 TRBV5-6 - CASSLAGNIAGKQETQYF TGTGCCAGCAGCTTGGCCGGAAACATTGCGGGGAAGCAAGAGACCCAGTACTTC
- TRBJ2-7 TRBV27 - CASREQGRAYEQYF TGTGCCAGCAGGGAACAGGGGAGGGCCTACGAGCAGTACTTC
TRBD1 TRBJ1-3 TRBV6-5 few CASSRDSSGNTIYF TGTGCCAGCAGTCGGGACAGCTCTGGAAACACCATATATTTT
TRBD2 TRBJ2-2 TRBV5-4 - CASSLAGGPAGELFF TGTGCCAGCAGCTTAGCGGGGGGGCCGGCAGGGGAGCTGTTTTTT
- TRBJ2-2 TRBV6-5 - CASSYGYRNTGELFF TGTGCCAGCAGTTACGGGTACAGAAACACCGGGGAGCTGTTTTTT
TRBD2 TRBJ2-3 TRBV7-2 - CASSLSAPSGSVEYF TGTGCCAGCAGCTTATCGGCCCCGAGCGGGAGTGTTGAGTATTTT
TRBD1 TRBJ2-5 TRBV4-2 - CASSSGTGTGETQYF TGTGCCAGCAGCTCCGGGACAGGGACGGGAGAGACCCAGTACTTC
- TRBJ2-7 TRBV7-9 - CVQYSYEQYF TGTGTGCAGTACTCCTACGAGCAGTACTTC
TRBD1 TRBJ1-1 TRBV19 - CASRWDRWNTEAFF TGTGCCAGTAGGTGGGACAGATGGAACACTGAAGCTTTCTTT
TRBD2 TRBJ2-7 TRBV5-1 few CASTSGGAGSYEQYF TGCGCCAGCACCTCGGGGGGGGCTGGGTCCTACGAGCAGTACTTC
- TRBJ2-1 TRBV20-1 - CSKLNQDYNEQFF TGCAGTAAACTAAACCAAGACTACAATGAGCAGTTCTTC
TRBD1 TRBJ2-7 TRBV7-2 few CASSGVTGTGSYEQYF TGTGCCAGCAGCGGCGTAACCGGGACAGGGTCCTACGAGCAGTACTTC
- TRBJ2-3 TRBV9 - CASSVVPLTSTDTQYF TGTGCCAGCAGCGTAGTCCCCTTAACTAGCACAGATACGCAGTATTTT
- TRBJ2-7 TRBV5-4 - CASSFKLQGNEQYF TGTGCCAGCAGCTTCAAGTTACAGGGAAACGAGCAGTACTTC
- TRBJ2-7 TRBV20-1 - CSARDSSVYEQYF TGCAGTGCTAGAGATAGTTCAGTCTACGAGCAGTACTTC
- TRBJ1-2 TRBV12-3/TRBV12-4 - CASSQQGNGYTF TGTGCCAGCAGCCAACAGGGAAATGGCTACACCTTC
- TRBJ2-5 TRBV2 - CASSESPWSRAVRETQYF TGTGCCAGCAGTGAGAGCCCATGGTCCAGGGCAGTAAGAGAGACCCAGTACTTC
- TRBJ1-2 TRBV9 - CASSVAMGNYGYTF TGTGCCAGCAGCGTAGCTATGGGAAACTATGGCTACACCTTC
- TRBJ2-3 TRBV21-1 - CASSRRTGEATDTQYF TGTGCCAGCAGCCGACGGACAGGGGAAGCGACAGATACGCAGTATTTT
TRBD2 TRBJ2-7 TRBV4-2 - CASSQNLAGVGEQYF TGTGCCAGCAGCCAAAACCTAGCGGGAGTTGGGGAGCAGTACTTC
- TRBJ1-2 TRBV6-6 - CASSSMDPLSYGYTF TGTGCCAGCAGTTCTATGGACCCATTGTCCTATGGCTACACCTTC
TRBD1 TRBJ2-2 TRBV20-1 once CSARDASTGYTGELFF TGCAGTGCTAGAGATGCTTCGACAGGGTACACCGGGGAGCTGTTTTTT
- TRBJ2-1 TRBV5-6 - CASSLVPRGTYNEQFF TGTGCCAGCAGCTTGGTGCCTCGGGGGACCTACAATGAGCAGTTCTTC
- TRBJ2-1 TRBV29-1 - CSVPGGPYSYNEQFF TGCAGCGTCCCCGGGGGGCCATATTCCTACAATGAGCAGTTCTTC
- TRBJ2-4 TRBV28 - CASSLSQGAINIQYF TGTGCCAGCAGTTTATCCCAGGGCGCAATAAACATTCAGTACTTC